This T cell receptor (beta chain) was sequenced in a study of T cell repertoires in cytomegalovirus infection. Study context: It can be stated that public TCR beta signatures indicated CMV infection as well as a matching HLA type.

TCRdb used MiXCR to reprocess the reads, holding one entry per CDR3 protein. In the table there are some 180,000 distinct CDR3 sequences, about 20% of which are singletons. V lost 2 bases to trimming and J lost 3 bases, with 7 bases between them. This CDR3 comprises 14 residues. CDR1 is SGHVS and CDR2 is FNYEAQ in the germline V gene. Findings and limits, study-wide: Carriers of CMV and the relevant HLA type were discriminated by public TCR beta frequency.

This clonotype was detected ten times or more. As yet, its antigen is unknown. The clonotype comes from a human donor in good health (CMV status not recorded). Some clones in this sample may be carry-over from other donors' samples. The sample consisted of PBMCs. The rearrangement joins TRBV7-6 to TRBJ2-2, with D maybe TRBD2 (5 bases). The DNA for the CDR3 is TGTGCCAGCAGCTTAACTAGTTACACCGGGGAGCTGTTTTTT. Translating gives CASSLTSYTGELFF. The whole variable domain, remainder taken from reference TRBV7-6 and TRBJ2-2, is GAGVSQSPRYKVTKRGQDVALRCDPISGHVSLYWYRQALGQGPEFLTYFNYEAQQDKSGLPNDRFSAERPEGSISTLTIQRTEQRDSAMYRCASSLTSYTGELFFGEGSRLTVL.